Listed below are T cell receptor beta chains from one sample, sequenced in a study of blood T cell repertoires in COVID-19. Assay used: immunoSEQ multiplex PCR; TCRdb lists only in-frame clones, some missing. In the table there are fewer than 350,000 clones, approximately 89% of which are singletons. Sequencing was done on a sample of peripheral blood. The receptors originated from a woman between 55 and 75 years old with COVID-19, enrolled during active disease. CDR3s include the opening cysteine and the closing phenylalanine or tryptophan. Fields, in order: clone size, CDR3 length, V gene, D gene, J gene, CDR3 DNA, CDR3 protein. A D gene is named only where the DNA matches it firmly. Size tells how often a clone was seen (once, few, many) or the class of an expanded clone, and some rows leave it out.

abundance: -; len: 12; v_gene: TRBV27; d_gene: -; j_gene: TRBJ1-1; CDR3nt: TGTGCCAGCAGTGAGGGAAGGACTGAAGCTTTCTTT; CDR3aa: CASSEGRTEAFF
abundance: few; len: 18; v_gene: TRBV7-3; d_gene: TRBD2; j_gene: TRBJ2-1; CDR3nt: TGTGCCAGCAGCTGGACCGGGACTAGCGGGGTTTCACGCTATGAGCAGTTCTTC; CDR3aa: CASSWTGTSGVSRYEQFF
abundance: -; len: 16; v_gene: TRBV19; d_gene: -; j_gene: TRBJ2-2; CDR3nt: TGTGCCAGTAAAACATCTCCTTCTGTGAACACCGGGGAGCTGTTTTTT; CDR3aa: CASKTSPSVNTGELFF
abundance: -; len: 14; v_gene: TRBV2; d_gene: -; j_gene: TRBJ2-7; CDR3nt: TGTGCCAGCAGTGAAGCCGGGACAACCTACGAGCAGTACTTC; CDR3aa: CASSEAGTTYEQYF
abundance: -; len: 16; v_gene: TRBV3-1/TRBV3-2; d_gene: -; j_gene: TRBJ1-1; CDR3nt: TGTGCCAGCAGCCAAGAGCGGGGGCGCAGAGGCACTGAAGCTTTCTTT; CDR3aa: CASSQERGRRGTEAFF
abundance: -; len: 13; v_gene: TRBV7-2; d_gene: -; j_gene: TRBJ2-3; CDR3nt: TGTGCCAGCAGCTTCTCCGTTGCAGATACGCAGTATTTT; CDR3aa: CASSFSVADTQYF
abundance: -; len: 15; v_gene: TRBV19; d_gene: -; j_gene: TRBJ2-2; CDR3nt: TGTGCCAGTAGTACACACCTTTACGGGACCGGGGAGCTGTTTTTT; CDR3aa: CASSTHLYGTGELFF
abundance: -; len: 14; v_gene: TRBV15; d_gene: TRBD1; j_gene: TRBJ1-5; CDR3nt: TGTGCCACCAGTCAGACAGGGTTACGTCAGCCCCAGCATTTT; CDR3aa: CATSQTGLRQPQHF
abundance: -; len: 16; v_gene: TRBV4-2; d_gene: TRBD1; j_gene: TRBJ2-7; CDR3nt: TGTGCCAGCAGCCCCTTACGGACAGGGGGCTCCTACGAGCAGTACTTC; CDR3aa: CASSPLRTGGSYEQYF
abundance: few; len: 18; v_gene: TRBV11-3; d_gene: TRBD1; j_gene: TRBJ1-3; CDR3nt: TGTGCCAGCAGCCCTCCGTTGGACAGGGGGCGCTCTGGAAACACCATATATTTT; CDR3aa: CASSPPLDRGRSGNTIYF
abundance: -; len: 14; v_gene: TRBV18; d_gene: -; j_gene: TRBJ1-5; CDR3nt: TGTGCCAGCTCACCGGCGGGGGTTCAAGGGCCCCAGCATTTT; CDR3aa: CASSPAGVQGPQHF
abundance: -; len: 15; v_gene: TRBV7-6; d_gene: TRBD1; j_gene: TRBJ1-5; CDR3nt: TGTGCCAGCAGCCCGGGACAGGGTTACAATCAGCCCCAGCATTTT; CDR3aa: CASSPGQGYNQPQHF
abundance: -; len: 17; v_gene: TRBV28; d_gene: TRBD1; j_gene: TRBJ1-5; CDR3nt: TGTGCCATTGAAACATCTCTACGCGGACAGGGAAATCAGCCCCAGCATTTT; CDR3aa: CAIETSLRGQGNQPQHF
abundance: -; len: 15; v_gene: TRBV3-1/TRBV3-2; d_gene: -; j_gene: TRBJ1-2; CDR3nt: TGTGCCAGCAGCCAGGCCTCCTCAGGGGTCGATGGCTACACCTTC; CDR3aa: CASSQASSGVDGYTF
abundance: -; len: 12; v_gene: TRBV5-1; d_gene: -; j_gene: TRBJ2-5; CDR3nt: TGCGCCAGCAGAGCAGGTCAAGAGACCCAGTACTTC; CDR3aa: CASRAGQETQYF
abundance: -; len: 15; v_gene: TRBV28; d_gene: TRBD1; j_gene: TRBJ1-5; CDR3nt: TGTGCCAGCCGAAGCCCGACAGGGGATGATCAGCCCCAGCATTTT; CDR3aa: CASRSPTGDDQPQHF
abundance: -; len: 12; v_gene: TRBV28; d_gene: TRBD2; j_gene: TRBJ2-5; CDR3nt: TGTGCCAGCAAACGCGGGAGAGAGACCCAGTACTTC; CDR3aa: CASKRGRETQYF
abundance: -; len: 14; v_gene: TRBV7-9; d_gene: -; j_gene: TRBJ1-1; CDR3nt: TGTGCCAGCAGCTTAAACAGGGATGGCACTGAAGCTTTCTTT; CDR3aa: CASSLNRDGTEAFF
abundance: -; len: 10; v_gene: TRBV21-1; d_gene: -; j_gene: TRBJ2-3; CDR3nt: TGTGCCATCCTCTTTGATACGCAGTATTTT; CDR3aa: CAILFDTQYF
abundance: -; len: 13; v_gene: TRBV7-3; d_gene: TRBD1; j_gene: TRBJ1-2; CDR3nt: TGTGCCAGCAGCTCCAGACAGGGCCATGGCTACACCTTC; CDR3aa: CASSSRQGHGYTF
abundance: -; len: 13; v_gene: TRBV7-2; d_gene: -; j_gene: TRBJ1-1; CDR3nt: TGTGCCAGCAGCTTGAGGAGGAACACTGAAGCTTTCTTT; CDR3aa: CASSLRRNTEAFF
abundance: -; len: 14; v_gene: TRBV18; d_gene: -; j_gene: TRBJ1-2; CDR3nt: TGTGCCAGCTCACCAGGGCAGTTTTTCTATGGCTACACCTTC; CDR3aa: CASSPGQFFYGYTF
abundance: -; len: 13; v_gene: TRBV10-3; d_gene: TRBD1; j_gene: TRBJ1-2; CDR3nt: TGTGCCATCAGTGAATTAGGGCGGACAGGGCACACCTTC; CDR3aa: CAISELGRTGHTF
abundance: once; len: 16; v_gene: TRBV7-3; d_gene: -; j_gene: TRBJ2-2; CDR3nt: TGTGCCAGCAGCCTGCTAGGGGCAGCGAACACCGGGGAGCTGTTTTTT; CDR3aa: CASSLLGAANTGELFF
abundance: -; len: 16; v_gene: TRBV6-5; d_gene: TRBD1; j_gene: TRBJ2-1; CDR3nt: TGTGCCAGCAGTTACTCCCGGACAGGTCTCTACAATGAGCAGTTCTTC; CDR3aa: CASSYSRTGLYNEQFF
abundance: -; len: 12; v_gene: TRBV5-4; d_gene: -; j_gene: TRBJ1-2; CDR3nt: TGTGCCAGCAGCTTGGACCGGGGTGGCTACACCTTC; CDR3aa: CASSLDRGGYTF
abundance: -; len: 17; v_gene: TRBV18; d_gene: TRBD2; j_gene: TRBJ2-1; CDR3nt: TGTGCCAGCTCACCACCGGGGAGCGGGGGTCCCTACAATGAGCAGTTCTTC; CDR3aa: CASSPPGSGGPYNEQFF
abundance: -; len: 15; v_gene: TRBV6-5; d_gene: TRBD1; j_gene: TRBJ1-1; CDR3nt: TGTGCCAGCAGCGACAGGGTGGGGAGGAACACTGAAGCTTTCTTT; CDR3aa: CASSDRVGRNTEAFF
abundance: -; len: 13; v_gene: TRBV7-2; d_gene: -; j_gene: TRBJ1-5; CDR3nt: TGTGCCAGCAGCCAATCCAGGGGTCAGCCCCAGCATTTT; CDR3aa: CASSQSRGQPQHF
abundance: -; len: 14; v_gene: TRBV5-1; d_gene: -; j_gene: TRBJ2-2; CDR3nt: TGCGCCAGCTCCGAGCTAGCCGACACCGGGGAGCTGTTTTTT; CDR3aa: CASSELADTGELFF
abundance: -; len: 15; v_gene: TRBV2; d_gene: TRBD1; j_gene: TRBJ1-4; CDR3nt: TGTGCCAGCAGCGACCGGGACAGGGGGCACGAAAAACTGTTTTTT; CDR3aa: CASSDRDRGHEKLFF
abundance: -; len: 14; v_gene: TRBV30; d_gene: -; j_gene: TRBJ1-4; CDR3nt: TGTGCCTGGAGTAAGGGGTCAACTAATGAAAAACTGTTTTTT; CDR3aa: CAWSKGSTNEKLFF
abundance: -; len: 13; v_gene: TRBV29-1; d_gene: -; j_gene: TRBJ1-2; CDR3nt: TGCAGCGTTGGACGAGGAACCTCCTATGGCTACACCTTC; CDR3aa: CSVGRGTSYGYTF
abundance: -; len: 16; v_gene: TRBV9; d_gene: -; j_gene: TRBJ1-6; CDR3nt: TGTGCCAGCAGTGCCGACAGGAGCTCCTATAATTCACCCCTCCACTTT; CDR3aa: CASSADRSSYNSPLHF
abundance: -; len: 13; v_gene: TRBV2; d_gene: -; j_gene: TRBJ1-3; CDR3nt: TGTGCCAGCAGACGAAGAGCTGGAAACACCATATATTTT; CDR3aa: CASRRRAGNTIYF
abundance: once; len: 14; v_gene: TRBV6-6; d_gene: -; j_gene: TRBJ2-1; CDR3nt: TGTGCCAGCAGTTACTCGAGCGAAAGGTGGGAGCAGTTCTTC; CDR3aa: CASSYSSERWEQFF
abundance: -; len: 19; v_gene: TRBV7-3; d_gene: -; j_gene: TRBJ1-1; CDR3nt: TGTGCCAGCAGCTTAGACGGACCAGGGTGGGGTTCTATTTTCACTGAAGCTTTCTTT; CDR3aa: CASSLDGPGWGSIFTEAFF
abundance: -; len: 13; v_gene: TRBV30; d_gene: -; j_gene: TRBJ2-3; CDR3nt: TGTGCCTGGAGTGTACTAGTTGGGGATACGCAGTATTTT; CDR3aa: CAWSVLVGDTQYF
abundance: -; len: 15; v_gene: TRBV7-6; d_gene: TRBD2; j_gene: TRBJ2-7; CDR3nt: TGTGCCAGCAGCTTCGGCGGGACTAGCACCTACGAGCAGTACTTC; CDR3aa: CASSFGGTSTYEQYF
abundance: -; len: 14; v_gene: TRBV7-3; d_gene: TRBD1; j_gene: TRBJ2-7; CDR3nt: TGTGCCAGCAGCCCCTCGGGGACAGACTACGAGCAGTACTTC; CDR3aa: CASSPSGTDYEQYF
abundance: -; len: 18; v_gene: TRBV16; d_gene: -; j_gene: TRBJ1-2; CDR3nt: TGTGCCAGCAGCCAAGAGTATGTTCTTCCAGATCCTAGCCATGGCTACACCTTC; CDR3aa: CASSQEYVLPDPSHGYTF
abundance: few; len: 14; v_gene: TRBV28; d_gene: -; j_gene: TRBJ1-1; CDR3nt: TGTGCCAGCAAAGAAAACGGGAGGAACACTGAAGCTTTCTTT; CDR3aa: CASKENGRNTEAFF
abundance: -; len: 17; v_gene: TRBV5-4; d_gene: -; j_gene: TRBJ1-6; CDR3nt: TGTGCCAGCAGCTTGGCCGGGAAGGAGGGTTTTGCGTCGGCCCTCCACTTT; CDR3aa: CASSLAGKEGFASALHF
abundance: -; len: 15; v_gene: TRBV4-1; d_gene: TRBD2; j_gene: TRBJ2-7; CDR3nt: TGCGCCAGCAGCCAAGGACCGGGACTAGCTTACGAGCAGTACTTC; CDR3aa: CASSQGPGLAYEQYF
abundance: once; len: 16; v_gene: TRBV5-4; d_gene: TRBD1; j_gene: TRBJ1-1; CDR3nt: TGTGCCAGCAGCGCGCAAAGGGGACAGCTGAACACTGAAGCTTTCTTT; CDR3aa: CASSAQRGQLNTEAFF
abundance: -; len: 13; v_gene: TRBV5-4; d_gene: -; j_gene: TRBJ2-2; CDR3nt: TGTGCCAGCAGCCTTAGCGAGGGCGGGGAGCTGTTTTTT; CDR3aa: CASSLSEGGELFF
abundance: -; len: 11; v_gene: TRBV7-9; d_gene: -; j_gene: TRBJ1-1; CDR3nt: TGTGCCAGCAGCGTCCGGGCTGAAGCTTTCTTT; CDR3aa: CASSVRAEAFF
abundance: -; len: 15; v_gene: TRBV28; d_gene: -; j_gene: TRBJ1-3; CDR3nt: TGTGCCAGCAGTTTATTGCTCACTACGGGAAACACCATATATTTT; CDR3aa: CASSLLLTTGNTIYF